This T cell receptor beta chain is from a study of shared clonotypes between healthy human individuals. Study context: Plates per donor: three CD4 naive, three CD4 memory, two CD8 naive, one CD8 memory. Findings and limits, study-wide: Compared with clonotypes that all four donors shared, non-shared clonotypes had lower generation probabilities.

Healthy HIV-negative adults without recent acute infections or vaccinations served as donors. The CDR3 spans 12 residues. V was cut by 2 bases and J by 2 bases, with 5 bases left in between. The germline gives CDR1 SGHRS, CDR2 YFSETQ. A remark on this clone: What it recognizes is unknown.

TCRdb keeps only in-frame clones here, not all; method: immunoSEQ multiplex PCR. The sample consists of a few million clones, roughly 93% of them appearing once. The TCR was taken from a man aged 18-30 years in good health. Some clones in this sample may be carry-over from other donors' samples. Sequencing was performed on naive CD4+ T cells from PBMCs. Subset meaning: CD45RA+ positively selected. The gene calls are TRBV5-1 and TRBJ2-7; no reliable D call. The CDR3, as DNA: TGCGCCAGCAGCTTACTTCCCTACGAGCAGTACTTC. It codes for CASSLLPYEQYF.